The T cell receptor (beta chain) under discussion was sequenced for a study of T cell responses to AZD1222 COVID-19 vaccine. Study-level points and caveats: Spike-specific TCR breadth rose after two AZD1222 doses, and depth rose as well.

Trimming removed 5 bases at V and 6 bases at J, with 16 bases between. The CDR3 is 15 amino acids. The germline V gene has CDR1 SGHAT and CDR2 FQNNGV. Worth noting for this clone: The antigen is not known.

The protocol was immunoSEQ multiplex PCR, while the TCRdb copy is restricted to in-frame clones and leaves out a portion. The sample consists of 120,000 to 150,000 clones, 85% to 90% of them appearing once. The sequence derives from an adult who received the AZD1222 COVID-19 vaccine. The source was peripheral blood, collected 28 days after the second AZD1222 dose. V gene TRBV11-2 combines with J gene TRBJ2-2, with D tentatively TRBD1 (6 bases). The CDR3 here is CASSPRDTYSGELFF. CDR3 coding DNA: TGTGCCAGCAGCCCCCGGGACACCTATTCCGGGGAGCTGTTTTTT.